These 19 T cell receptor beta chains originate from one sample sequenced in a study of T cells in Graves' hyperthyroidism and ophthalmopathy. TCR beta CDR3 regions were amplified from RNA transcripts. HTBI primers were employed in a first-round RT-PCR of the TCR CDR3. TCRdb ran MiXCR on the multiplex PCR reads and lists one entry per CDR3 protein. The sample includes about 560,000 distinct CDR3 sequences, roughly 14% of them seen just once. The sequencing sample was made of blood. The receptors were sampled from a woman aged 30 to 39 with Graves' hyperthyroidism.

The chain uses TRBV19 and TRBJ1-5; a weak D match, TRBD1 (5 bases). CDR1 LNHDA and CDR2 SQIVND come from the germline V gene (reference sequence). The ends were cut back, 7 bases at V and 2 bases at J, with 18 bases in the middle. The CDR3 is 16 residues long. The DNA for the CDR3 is TGTGCCAGTACCCCAAGGGATAGGGGCGGCAATCAGCCCCAGCATTTT. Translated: CASTPRDRGGNQPQHF.

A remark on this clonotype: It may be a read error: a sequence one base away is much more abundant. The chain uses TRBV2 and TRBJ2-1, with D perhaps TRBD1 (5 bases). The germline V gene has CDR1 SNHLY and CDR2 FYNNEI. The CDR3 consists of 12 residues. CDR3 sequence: CASTPSPLGQLF. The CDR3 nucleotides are TGTGCCAGCACCCCCAGTCCCTTGGGGCAGCTCTTC.

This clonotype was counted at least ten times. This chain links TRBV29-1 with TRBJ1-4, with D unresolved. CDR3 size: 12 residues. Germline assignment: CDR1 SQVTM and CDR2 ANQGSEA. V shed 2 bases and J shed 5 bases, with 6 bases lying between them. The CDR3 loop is CSVESGNEKLFF. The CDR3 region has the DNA TGCAGCGTTGAATCAGGAAATGAAAAACTGTTTTTT.

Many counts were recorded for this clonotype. The CDR3 is CASSPDRGGPGYNEQFF. CDR3 coding DNA: TGTGCCAGCAGTCCAGACCGGGGAGGGCCGGGCTACAATGAGCAGTTCTTC. The chain employs TRBV7-2 and TRBJ2-1, with 7 bases identical to TRBD2. This CDR3 is built from 17 residues. Germline loops: CDR1 SGHTA, CDR2 FQGNSA. V was pared by 6 bases and J by 3 bases, with 14 bases of the junction left unmatched.

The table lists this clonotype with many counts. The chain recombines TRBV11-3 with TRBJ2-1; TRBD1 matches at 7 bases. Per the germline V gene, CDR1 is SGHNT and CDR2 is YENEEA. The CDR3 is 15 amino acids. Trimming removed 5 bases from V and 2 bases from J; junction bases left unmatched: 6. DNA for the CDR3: TGTGCCAGCAGCGCGACAGGGAGCCCCTACAATGAGCAGTTCTTC. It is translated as CASSATGSPYNEQFF.

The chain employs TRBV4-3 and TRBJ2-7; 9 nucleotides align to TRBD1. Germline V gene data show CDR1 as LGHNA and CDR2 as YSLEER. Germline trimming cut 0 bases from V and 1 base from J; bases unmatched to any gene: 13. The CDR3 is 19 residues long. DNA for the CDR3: TGCGCCAGCAGCCAAGATTTAGGTGTCGGACAGGGGATATCCTACGAGCAGTACTTC. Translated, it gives CASSQDLGVGQGISYEQYF.

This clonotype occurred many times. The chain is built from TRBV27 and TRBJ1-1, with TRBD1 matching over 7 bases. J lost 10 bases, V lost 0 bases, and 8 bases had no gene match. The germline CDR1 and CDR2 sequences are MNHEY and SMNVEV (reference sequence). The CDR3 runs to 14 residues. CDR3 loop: CASSLSRGGAGAFF. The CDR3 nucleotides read TGTGCCAGCAGTTTATCGAGAGGGGGCGCGGGAGCTTTCTTT.

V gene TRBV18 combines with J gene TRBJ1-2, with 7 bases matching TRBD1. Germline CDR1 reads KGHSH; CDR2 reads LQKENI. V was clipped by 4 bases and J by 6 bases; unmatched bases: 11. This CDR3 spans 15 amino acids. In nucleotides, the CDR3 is TGTGCCAGCTCACTTATTCCGGGACAGACGAATGGCTACACCTTC. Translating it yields CASSLIPGQTNGYTF. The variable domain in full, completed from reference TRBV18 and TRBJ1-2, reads NAGVMQNPRHLVRRRGQEARLRCSPMKGHSHVYWYRQLPEEGLKFMVYLQKENIIDESGMPKERFSAEFPKEGPSILRIQQVVRGDSAAYFCASSLIPGQTNGYTFGSGTRLTVV.

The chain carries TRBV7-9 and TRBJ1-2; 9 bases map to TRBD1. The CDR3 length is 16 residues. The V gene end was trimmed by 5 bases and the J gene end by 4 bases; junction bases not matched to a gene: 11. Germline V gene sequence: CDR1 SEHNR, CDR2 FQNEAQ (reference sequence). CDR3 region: CASSPQGTGNLYGYTF. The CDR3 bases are TGTGCCAGCAGCCCACAAGGGACAGGGAACCTCTATGGCTACACCTTC.

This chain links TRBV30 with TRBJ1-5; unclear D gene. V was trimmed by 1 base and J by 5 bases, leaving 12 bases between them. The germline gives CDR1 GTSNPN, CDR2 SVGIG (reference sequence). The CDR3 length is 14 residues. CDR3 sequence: CAWSEDPAHQPQHF. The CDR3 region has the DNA TGTGCCTGGAGTGAGGACCCGGCCCATCAGCCCCAGCATTTT.

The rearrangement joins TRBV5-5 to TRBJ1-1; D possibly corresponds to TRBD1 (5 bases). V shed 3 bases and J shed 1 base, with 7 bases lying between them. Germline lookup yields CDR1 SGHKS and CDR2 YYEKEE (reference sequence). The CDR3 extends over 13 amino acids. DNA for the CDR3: TGTGCCAGCAGCTATCAGGGGAACACTGAAGCTTTCTTT. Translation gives CASSYQGNTEAFF.

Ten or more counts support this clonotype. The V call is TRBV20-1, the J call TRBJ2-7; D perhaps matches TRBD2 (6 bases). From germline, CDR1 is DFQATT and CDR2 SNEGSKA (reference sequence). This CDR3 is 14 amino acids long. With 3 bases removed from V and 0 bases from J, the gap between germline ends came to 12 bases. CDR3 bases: TGCAGTGCTAGTAATGCGGGAAGCTCCTACGAGCAGTACTTC. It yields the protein CSASNAGSSYEQYF.

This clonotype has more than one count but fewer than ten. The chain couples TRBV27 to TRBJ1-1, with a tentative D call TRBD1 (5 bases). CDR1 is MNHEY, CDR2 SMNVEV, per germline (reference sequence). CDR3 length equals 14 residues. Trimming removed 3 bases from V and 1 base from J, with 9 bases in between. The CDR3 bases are TGTGCCAGCAGTTTGGGTGGACAGAACACTGAAGCTTTCTTT. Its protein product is CASSLGGQNTEAFF.

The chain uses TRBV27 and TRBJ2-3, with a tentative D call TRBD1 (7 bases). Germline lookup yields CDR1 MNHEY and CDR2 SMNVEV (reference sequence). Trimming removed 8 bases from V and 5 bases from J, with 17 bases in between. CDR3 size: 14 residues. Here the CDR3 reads CASGGDRKVDTQYF. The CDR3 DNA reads TGTGCCAGCGGAGGGGACAGAAAGGTAGATACGCAGTATTTT.

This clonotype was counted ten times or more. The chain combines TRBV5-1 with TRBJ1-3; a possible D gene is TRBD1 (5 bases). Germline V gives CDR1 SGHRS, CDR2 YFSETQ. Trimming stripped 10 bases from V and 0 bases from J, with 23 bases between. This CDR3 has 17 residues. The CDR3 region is CASRPVGQGLSGNTIYF. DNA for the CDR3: TGCGCCTCACGCCCGGTTGGTCAGGGCCTCTCTGGAAACACCATATATTTT.

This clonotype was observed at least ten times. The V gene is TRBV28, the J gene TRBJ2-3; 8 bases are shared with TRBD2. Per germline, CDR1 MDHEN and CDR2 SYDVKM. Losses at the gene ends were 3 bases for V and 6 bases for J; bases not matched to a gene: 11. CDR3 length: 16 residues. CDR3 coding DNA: TGTGCCAGCAGTTTCGCGGGAGGCCCGCTGGCGGATACGCAGTATTTT. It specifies CASSFAGGPLADTQYF.

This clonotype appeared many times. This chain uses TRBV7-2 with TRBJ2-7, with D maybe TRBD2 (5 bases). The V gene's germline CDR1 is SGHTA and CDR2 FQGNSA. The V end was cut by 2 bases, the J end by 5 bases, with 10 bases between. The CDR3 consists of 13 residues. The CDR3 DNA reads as TGTGCCAGCAGCTTACCAGGAGGCCACGAGCAGTACTTC. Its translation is CASSLPGGHEQYF.

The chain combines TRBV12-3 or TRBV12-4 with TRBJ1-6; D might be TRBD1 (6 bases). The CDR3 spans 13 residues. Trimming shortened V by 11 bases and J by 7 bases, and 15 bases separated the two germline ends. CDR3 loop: CASTQGGNSPLHF. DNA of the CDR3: TGTGCCTCCACACAGGGAGGGAATTCACCCCTCCACTTT.

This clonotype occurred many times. Here the CDR3 reads CASSHPNTDTQYF. The CDR3 DNA is TGTGCCAGCAGCCATCCGAACACAGATACGCAGTATTTT. The gene calls are TRBV11-2 and TRBJ2-3; D unresolved. CDR1 is SGHAT and CDR2 is FQNNGV in the germline V gene. The CDR3 sequence is 13 residues long. Trimming left V 5 bases short and J 2 bases short, with 8 bases between.